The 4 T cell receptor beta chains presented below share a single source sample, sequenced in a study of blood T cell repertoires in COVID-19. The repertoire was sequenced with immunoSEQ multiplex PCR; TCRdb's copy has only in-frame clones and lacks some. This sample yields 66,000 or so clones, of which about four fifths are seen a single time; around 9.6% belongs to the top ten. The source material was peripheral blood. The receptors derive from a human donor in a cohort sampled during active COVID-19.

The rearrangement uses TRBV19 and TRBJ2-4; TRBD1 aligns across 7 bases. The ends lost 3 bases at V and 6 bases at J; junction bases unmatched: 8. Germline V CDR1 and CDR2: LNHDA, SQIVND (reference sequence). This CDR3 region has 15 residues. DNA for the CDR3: TGTGCCAGTAGTATTTCCCAAACAGGGGTAAACATTCAGTACTTC. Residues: CASSISQTGVNIQYF.

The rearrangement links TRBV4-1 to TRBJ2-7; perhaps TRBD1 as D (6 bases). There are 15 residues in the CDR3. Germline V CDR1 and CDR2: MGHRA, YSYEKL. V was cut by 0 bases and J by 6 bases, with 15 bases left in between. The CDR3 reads CASSQEGNRVGEQYF. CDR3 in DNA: TGCGCCAGCAGCCAAGAAGGAAACAGGGTGGGCGAGCAGTACTTC.

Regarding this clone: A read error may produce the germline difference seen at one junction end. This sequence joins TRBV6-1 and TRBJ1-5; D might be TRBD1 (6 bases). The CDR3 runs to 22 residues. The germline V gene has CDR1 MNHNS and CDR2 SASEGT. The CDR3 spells CASREVRGAQVLVRYSNQPQHF. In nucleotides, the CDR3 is TGTGCCAGCAGGGAAGTACGGGGGGCGCAAGTATTAGTCCGTTATAGCAATCAGCCCCAGCATTTT.

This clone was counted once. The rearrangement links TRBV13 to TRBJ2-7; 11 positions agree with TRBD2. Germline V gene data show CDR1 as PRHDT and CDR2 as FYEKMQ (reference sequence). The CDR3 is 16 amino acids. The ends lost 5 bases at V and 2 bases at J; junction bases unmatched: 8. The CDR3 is CASSLQLAGETYEQYF. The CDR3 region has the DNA TGTGCCAGCAGCCTCCAACTAGCGGGAGAAACCTACGAGCAGTACTTC.